Here is one T cell receptor (beta chain) with its context. The sample comes from a study of blood T cell repertoires in COVID-19. Measured with immunoSEQ multiplex PCR; TCRdb has only the in-frame clones, and not every one. The table records tens of thousands of clones, roughly nine tenths of them present only once. The CDR3 consists of 12 residues. V lost 8 bases to trimming and J lost 6 bases; unmatched junction nucleotides: 4. From germline, CDR1 is LGHDT and CDR2 YNNKEL (reference sequence). The specimen was peripheral blood. This sequence joins TRBV3-1 (or the pseudogene TRBV3-2) and TRBJ1-5, with 7 bases identical to TRBD1. The source is a woman aged 80 or over with active COVID-19. The CDR3 is CASGHRGQPQHF. The CDR3 nucleotides read TGTGCCAGCGGACACAGGGGTCAGCCCCAGCATTTT.